One and the same sample provided the 5 T cell receptor beta chains below, sequenced in a study of long-term antiretroviral therapy in people with HIV. Run at survey level, the immunoSEQ assay was version v3.0. Only in-frame clones appear in the TCRdb table, and some are missing; sequencing was by immunoSEQ multiplex PCR. Of around 40,000 clones listed, approximately 89% are singletons. The specimen comprised unsorted PBMCs, sampled 0.1 years before starting antiretroviral therapy. Receptor source: a woman in her forties or fifties with HIV.

DNA of the CDR3: TGTGCCAGCAGCGTAGACACAGATACGCAGTATTTT. As protein: CASSVDTDTQYF. The rearrangement links TRBV9 to TRBJ2-3; D unresolved. The V gene's germline CDR1 is SGDLS and CDR2 YYNGEE. The CDR3 runs to 12 residues. V shed 0 bases and J shed 2 bases, with 1 base lying between them. Filled out from reference TRBV9 and TRBJ2-3, the complete variable domain reads DSGVTQTPKHLITATGQRVTLRCSPRSGDLSVYWYQQSLDQGLQFLIQYYNGEERAKGNILERFSAQQFPDLHSELNLSSLELGDSALYFCASSVDTDTQYFGPGTRLTVL.

Here the CDR3 DNA reads TGTGCCAGTAGTTTGACTAGCGGGGGGTTTTACAATGAGCAGTTCTTC. Translation: CASSLTSGGFYNEQFF. This sequence joins TRBV19 and TRBJ2-1; 13 nucleotides align to TRBD2. The V gene's germline CDR1 is LNHDA and CDR2 SQIVND (reference sequence). The junction had 5 bases not matched to a gene; V was cut back by 5 bases and J by 4 bases. The CDR3 is 16 residues long.

V usage is TRBV25-1 and J usage is TRBJ1-2; D not certain. The V gene lost 4 bases and the J gene lost 3 bases, with 18 bases spanning the gap. Germline CDR1 and CDR2: MGHDK and SYGVNS. The CDR3 totals 16 residues. Here the CDR3 DNA reads TGTGCCAGCAGTGTGAAATCTGCCAGGCGGGACTATGGCTACACCTTC. Protein sequence: CASSVKSARRDYGYTF.

The V and J genes are TRBV6-5 and TRBJ1-1; unclear D gene. The V end lost 3 bases, the J end lost 2 bases, and 13 bases lay between the germline ends. In germline, CDR1 is MNHEY, CDR2 SVGAGI. This CDR3 spans 15 amino acids. The CDR3 DNA reads TGTGCCAGCAGTTATGGGAGTCGGCCAAACACTGAAGCTTTCTTT. Encoded protein: CASSYGSRPNTEAFF.

CDR3: CASSVDAGTSTRGETQYF. The CDR3 bases are TGTGCCAGCAGCGTCGACGCCGGGACTAGCACACGGGGCGAGACGCAGTATTTT. The chain links TRBV9 to TRBJ2-3, with 9 bases aligning to TRBD2. From germline, CDR1 is SGDLS and CDR2 YYNGEE. CDR3 size: 18 residues. Germline trimming cut 2 bases from V and 9 bases from J; bases unmatched to any gene: 19.